Below, one TCR beta chain is given with its context. This clonotype has more than one count but fewer than ten. Its cognate antigen has yet to be identified. No much larger clonotype is one base removed from it; base qualities were not supplied. All donors were healthy Caucasians. Miltenyi CD45RO+ enrichment and human naive T-cell isolation kits were used to isolate memory (CD45RO+) and naive T cells from PBMC. The sample originates from a study of identical twins (dated by TCRdb to the mid-2010s). With regard to the full study: The study deep-sequenced TCR alpha and beta repertoires from monozygotic twins, unrelated adults of various ages and cord blood to test whether fetal clonotypes persist. To rule out contamination, the twin experiments were replicated at different times with different library preparation protocols. The paper's findings and limits, for the study overall: In monozygotic twins, out-of-frame TCR alpha sharing was systematically underestimated by recombination models, although the models agreed with sharing between unrelated individuals. Because the same donors could not be followed over many years, conclusions were based on cross-sectional statistical analysis. Excess twin sharing in beta out-of-frame sequences was weaker because fewer shared sequences lowered the signal-to-noise ratio. Fewer insertions were carried by abundant cord blood beta clonotypes, a similar but weaker trend appeared in young adult naive repertoires, and no such trend appeared in memory repertoires. Zero-insertion analyses could be partly confounded by invariant T cells such as MAIT and iNKT, although diverse VJ usage argued against such confounding for most clonotypes. Compared with coincidental sharing between unrelated individuals, out-of-frame TCR alpha sequences shared between twins had an excess of sequences with low generation probability.

Its CDR3 holds 13 amino acids, cysteine through phenylalanine. Kept here is only the CDR3 DNA, which spans 39 bases and is read in frame from base 1. The germline V gene gives CDR1 as MNHNS and CDR2 as SASEGT. Libraries were constructed by 5' RACE. Sequencing was performed on an Illumina HiSeq 2000. A universal primer binding site was added through template switching, and the final cDNA carried a unique molecular identifier so that TCR cDNA molecules could be counted accurately. Specific primers in the conserved constant-segment region were used to synthesize first-strand cDNA for the TCR alpha and beta chains. To control for contamination, every cDNA library was double barcoded, receiving both a SMART-Mk sample barcode and Illumina barcodes. Two successive PCR steps introduced TruSeq adapter sequences along with Illumina sample barcodes. The TCR alpha and beta cDNA libraries were sequenced on the Illumina HiSeq platform using custom primers. Turning to the authors' computational methods: MiGEC was used to process raw reads and extract unique molecular identifiers, and MiXCR was used to find CDR3 positions. Recombination models were inferred per individual with the repgenHMM and IGoR tools using an EM algorithm. Shared clonotype analysis was performed with the tcR package in R, normalizing sharing by the product of cloneset sizes. To study raw recombination without the effects of thymic and clonal selection, out-of-frame nonproductive sequences were analyzed. TCRdb redid the processing of the public reads, applying fastp at Q25 and MiXCR, and retained in-frame beta chains. Merged by CDR3 protein, the rows form single entries marked with the most common genes and DNA. Here the V and J calls rest on TCRdb's processing, not on the authors' analysis. Here the sample has over 200,000 distinct CDR3 sequences; approximately 9% occur a single time. The ten biggest clones cover 5% to 6.5% of the sample.

The sample taken for sequencing was memory (CD45RO+) T cells sorted from blood. The meaning of the sample's cell subset or site label: CD45RO+ enriched T cells. The rearrangement combines TRBV6-1 with TRBJ2-3, with 7 bases matching TRBD2. This clonotype originated in a woman aged 18-29 years in good health. The DNA reads as follows: TGTACTGCTCGGGGCGGGGGAACAGATACGCAGTATTTT. This sequence encodes CTARGGGTDTQYF.